This T cell receptor (beta chain) originates from a study of shared clonotypes between healthy human individuals. Comments on this clone: Antigen specificity is unknown.

Study conclusions and caveats: Naive subsets typically showed greater estimated richness than memory subsets. Shared clonotypes across all four donors exceeded non-shared ones in generation probability. Sharing across four donors was highest in naive CD4 (around 5%) and lowest in memory CD8 (approximately 0.4%).

Some clones are missing from TCRdb's copy, which holds only in-frame ones; the method was immunoSEQ multiplex PCR. This repertoire shows a few million clones, approximately 94% found once; its top ten account for over 0.1%. The study separated CD4+ cells into CD45RA+ naive and CD45RA-negative memory subsets. This clonotype was obtained from a man aged 18 to 30 in good health. The source material was naive CD4+ T cells sorted from blood. The subset: CD45RA+ positively selected.

DNA of the CDR3: TGTGCCAGCAGCGTAGGCGGGGGGCTTTTTAATGAGCAGTTCTTC. Amino acids: CASSVGGGLFNEQFF. The chain couples TRBV9 to TRBJ2-1, with 8 bases lining up with TRBD2. Germline V gene data show CDR1 as SGDLS and CDR2 as YYNGEE. V dropped 0 bases and J dropped 7; count of bases not matched to a gene: 6. There are 15 residues in the CDR3.